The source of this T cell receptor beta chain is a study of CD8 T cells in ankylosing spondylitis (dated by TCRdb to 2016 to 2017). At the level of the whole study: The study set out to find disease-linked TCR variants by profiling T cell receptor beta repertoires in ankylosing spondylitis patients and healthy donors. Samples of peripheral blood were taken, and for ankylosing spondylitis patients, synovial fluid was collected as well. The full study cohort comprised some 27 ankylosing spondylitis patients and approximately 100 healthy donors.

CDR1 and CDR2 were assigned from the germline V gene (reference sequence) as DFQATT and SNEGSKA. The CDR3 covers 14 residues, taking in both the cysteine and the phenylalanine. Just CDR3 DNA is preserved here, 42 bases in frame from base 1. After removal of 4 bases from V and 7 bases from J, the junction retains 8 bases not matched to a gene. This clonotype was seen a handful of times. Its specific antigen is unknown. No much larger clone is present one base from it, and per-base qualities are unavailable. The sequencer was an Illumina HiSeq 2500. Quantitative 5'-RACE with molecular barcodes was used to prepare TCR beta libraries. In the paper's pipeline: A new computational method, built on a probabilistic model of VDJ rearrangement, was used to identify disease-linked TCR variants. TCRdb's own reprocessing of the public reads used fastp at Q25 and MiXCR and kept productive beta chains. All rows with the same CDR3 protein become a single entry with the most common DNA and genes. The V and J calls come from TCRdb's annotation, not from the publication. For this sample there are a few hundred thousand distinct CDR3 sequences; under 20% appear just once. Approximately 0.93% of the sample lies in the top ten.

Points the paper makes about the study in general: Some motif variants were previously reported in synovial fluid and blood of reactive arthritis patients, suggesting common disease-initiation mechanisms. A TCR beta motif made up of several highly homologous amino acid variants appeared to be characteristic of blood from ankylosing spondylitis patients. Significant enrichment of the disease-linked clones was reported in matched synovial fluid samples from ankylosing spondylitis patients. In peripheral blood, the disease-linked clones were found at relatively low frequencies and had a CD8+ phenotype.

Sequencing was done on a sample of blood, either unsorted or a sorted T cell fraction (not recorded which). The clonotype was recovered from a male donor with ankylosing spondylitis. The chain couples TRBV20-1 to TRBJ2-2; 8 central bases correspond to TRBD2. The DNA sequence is TGCAGTGCTACTCGGGGGGGCCCGAACGGGGAGCTGTTTTTT. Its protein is CSATRGGPNGELFF.